This T cell receptor beta chain was profiled in a study of T cells in Graves' hyperthyroidism and ophthalmopathy. The germline V gene encodes CDR1 MNHEY and CDR2 SVGEGT. This CDR3 is built from 15 residues. Trimming left V 2 bases short and J 2 bases short, with 13 bases between. Regions amplified from RNA transcripts were the TCR beta CDR3 regions. HTBI primers were the set used in a first-round RT-PCR of the TCR CDR3. TCRdb used MiXCR to reprocess the multiplex PCR reads, holding one entry per CDR3 protein. Here the sample spans 650,000 to 700,000 distinct CDR3 sequences, around 15% being singletons. Exclusions: uncontrolled infection, other autoimmune disease, pregnancy, lactation. Clinical symptoms, serum thyroxine, TRAb, thyroid ultrasound and orbital computed tomography informed diagnoses.

Material for sequencing was blood. The clonotype originates from a man aged 50-59 years with Graves' hyperthyroidism. The chain joins TRBV6-2 or TRBV6-3 to TRBJ2-7; perhaps TRBD1 as D (5 bases). CDR3 coding DNA: TGTGCCAGCAGTTACGGTGCAGGGAACCCCTACGAGCAGTACTTC. This translates into CASSYGAGNPYEQYF.